These 15 T cell receptor beta chains were sequenced from one sample in a study of T cell responses to AZD1222 COVID-19 vaccine. Produced via immunoSEQ multiplex PCR; TCRdb's table is partial and in-frame only. The data contain approximately 120,000 clones, around nine tenths of them seen just once; the ten biggest clones take up around 6.1%. Sequenced here: peripheral blood, sampled on day 0 of AZD1222 vaccination. These receptors originate from an adult in good health.

On this clone: One end of the junction does not line up with germline, which may come from a read error. The chain recombines TRBV11-3 with TRBJ1-1; weak D call: TRBD1 (5 bases). CDR1 is SGHNT, CDR2 YENEEA, per germline. CDR3 length: 12 residues. The CDR3 nucleotides read TGTGCCAGCAGCTCAGACGGGACTGAGGGGACTTTT. This gives the protein CASSSDGTEGTF.

The V and J genes are TRBV28 and TRBJ2-7; D is ambiguous. Germline CDR1 and CDR2: MDHEN and SYDVKM. CDR3 length: 12 amino acids. V was trimmed by 2 bases and J by 3 bases, leaving 5 bases between them. The chain's CDR3 is CASSLEYYEQYF. Here the CDR3 DNA reads TGTGCCAGCAGTTTAGAGTACTACGAGCAGTACTTC.

The chain combines TRBV5-8 with TRBJ1-5; 7 positions match TRBD1. Losses at the gene ends were 5 bases for V and 0 bases for J; bases not matched to a gene: 8. Per germline, CDR1 SGHTS and CDR2 YDEGEE. The CDR3 runs to 16 residues. Written as DNA, the CDR3 is TGTGCCAGCAGTACGGGACAGCTCTATAGCAATCAGCCCCAGCATTTT. Amino acid sequence: CASSTGQLYSNQPQHF. Full variable domain (rest looked up from reference TRBV5-8 and TRBJ1-5): EAGVTQSPTHLIKTRGQQATLRCSPISGHTSVYWYQQALGLGLQFLLWYDEGEERNRGNFPPRFSGRQFPNYSSELNVNALELEDSALYLCASSTGQLYSNQPQHFGDGTRLSIL.

V usage is TRBV27 and J usage is TRBJ1-5; D may be TRBD1 (5 bases). CDR1 and CDR2 from the germline V gene are MNHEY and SMNVEV (reference sequence). With 8 bases removed from V and 3 bases from J, the gap between germline ends came to 17 bases. There are 15 residues in the CDR3. The CDR3 here is CASGDPRQDNQPQHF. The CDR3, as DNA: TGTGCCAGCGGGGACCCCAGGCAGGACAATCAGCCCCAGCATTTT.

The chain carries TRBV6-5 and TRBJ1-1; weak D call: TRBD1 (5 bases). The CDR3 is made up of 13 amino acids. CDR1 MNHEY and CDR2 SVGAGI come from the germline V gene. V was trimmed by 8 bases and J by 12 bases, leaving 22 bases between them. The CDR3 loop reads CASGLGRAPPSFF. CDR3 coding DNA: TGTGCCAGCGGTTTGGGGCGGGCCCCTCCTTCTTTCTTT.

This clone was seen a handful of times. This chain connects TRBV5-1 to TRBJ1-1, with 10 bases aligning to TRBD1. Trimming cost V 4 bases and J 4 bases; bases outside gene matches: 4. Germline CDR1 SGHRS, CDR2 YFSETQ. The CDR3 is made up of 14 amino acids. The CDR3 DNA follows: TGCGCCAGCAGCCCTTGGACAGGGGGCACTGAAGCTTTCTTT. It encodes CASSPWTGGTEAFF. The variable domain in full, completed from reference TRBV5-1 and TRBJ1-1, reads KAGVTQTPRYLIKTRGQQVTLSCSPISGHRSVSWYQQTPGQGLQFLFEYFSETQRNKGNFPGRFSGRQFSNSRSEMNVSTLELGDSALYLCASSPWTGGTEAFFGQGTRLTVV.

The V gene is TRBV19, the J gene TRBJ1-1; D is uncertain. From germline, CDR1 is LNHDA and CDR2 SQIVND (reference sequence). Trimming shortened V by 1 base and J by 5 bases, and 14 bases separated the two germline ends. The CDR3 contains 15 residues. The CDR3 DNA reads TGTGCCAGTAGTATAGGTTCGGGCGGGTGGACTGAAGCTTTCTTT. It encodes CASSIGSGGWTEAFF. Looking up the rest from reference TRBV19 and TRBJ1-1 gives the full variable domain: DGGITQSPKYLFRKEGQNVTLSCEQNLNHDAMYWYRQDPGQGLRLIYYSQIVNDFQKGDIAEGYSVSREKKESFPLTVTSAQKNPTAFYLCASSIGSGGWTEAFFGQGTRLTVV.

The chain uses TRBV2 and TRBJ2-2, with TRBD2 identical over 12 bases. The V gene end was trimmed by 6 bases and the J gene end by 4 bases; junction bases not matched to a gene: 9. The V gene's germline CDR1 is SNHLY and CDR2 FYNNEI. The CDR3 covers 17 residues. DNA of the CDR3: TGTGCCAGCAGACATGGACTAGCGGGAATCGGCACCGGGGAGCTGTTTTTT. This codes for CASRHGLAGIGTGELFF.

This chain links TRBV30 with TRBJ2-6; a weak D match, TRBD1 (5 bases). V was shortened by 6 bases and J by 6 bases, with 15 bases between the two germline ends. The CDR3 runs 14 residues. The germline V gene encodes CDR1 GTSNPN and CDR2 SVGIG (reference sequence). The CDR3 DNA follows: TGTGCCTGTCCACGACAGACCAAGGCCAACGTCCTGACTTTC. Protein product: CACPRQTKANVLTF.

This clone was seen only once. The chain joins TRBV25-1 to TRBJ2-5; 7 bases match TRBD1. Germline trimming cut 4 bases from V and 5 bases from J; bases unmatched to any gene: 1. This CDR3 spans 12 amino acids. Germline CDR1 is MGHDK and CDR2 is SYGVNS. The CDR3 DNA is TGTGCCAGCAGTGCCAGGGGGGAGACCCAGTACTTC. Residues: CASSARGETQYF.

This chain joins TRBV27 and TRBJ1-1; 8 positions agree with TRBD1. The CDR3 extends over 15 amino acids. Germline assignment: CDR1 MNHEY and CDR2 SMNVEV (reference sequence). V trimming: 3 bases; J trimming: 3 bases; junction bases outside the gene matches: 6. CDR3 DNA sequence: TGTGCCAGCAGTTTTCAGGGGGCAGGTTACACTGAAGCTTTCTTT. This gives the protein CASSFQGAGYTEAFF.

This rearrangement joins TRBV10-3 to TRBJ2-7; 8 positions match TRBD1. The J segment lost 0 bases and the V segment lost 6 bases, leaving 13 bases of the junction unmatched. From germline, CDR1 is ENHRY and CDR2 SYGVKD. This CDR3 is 17 amino acids long. CDR3 nucleotides: TGTGCCATCAGCTCCGGGACAGGACTTCACCGCTCCTACGAGCAGTACTTC. It codes for CAISSGTGLHRSYEQYF.

The chain combines TRBV30 with TRBJ1-2, with 12 bases lining up with TRBD1. This CDR3 contains 16 residues. Germline CDR1 reads GTSNPN; CDR2 reads SVGIG (reference sequence). J was trimmed by 3 bases and V by 0 bases; bases with no gene match: 5. The CDR3 DNA sequence: TGTGCCTGGAGTGTATCCGGGACAGGGGGCGACTATGGCTACACCTTC. It codes for CAWSVSGTGGDYGYTF.

J is TRBJ2-7 and V is TRBV6-5; 9 positions agree with TRBD2. The germline gives CDR1 MNHEY, CDR2 SVGAGI. This CDR3 comprises 15 residues. The junction had 7 bases not matched to a gene; V was cut back by 0 bases and J by 7 bases. The chain's CDR3 is CASSYSSAGGLEQYF. The CDR3 region has the DNA TGTGCCAGCAGTTACTCGTCTGCGGGAGGGCTTGAGCAGTACTTC.

In regard to this clone: Additional DNA sequences in this sample encode the identical CDR3. V is TRBV5-1 and J is TRBJ2-7; D unclear. Germline lookup yields CDR1 SGHRS and CDR2 YFSETQ. This CDR3 has 11 amino acids. The V and J ends lost 3 bases and 6 bases respectively, with 7 bases between them. The CDR3 reads CASSSDTEQYF. As DNA, the CDR3 is TGCGCCAGCAGCTCCGACACCGAGCAGTACTTC.